This is a list of T cell receptor beta chains from one sample in a study of T cell responses to AZD1222 COVID-19 vaccine. This table comes from immunoSEQ multiplex PCR, and its TCRdb copy is limited to in-frame clones, with some not included. The sample includes approximately 170,000 clones, more than 85% of them seen just once. The sequencing used peripheral blood, collected on day 0 of AZD1222 vaccination. Source of these receptors: an adult in good health. Each CDR3 is given without its conserved first and last residue. A D gene is named only where the DNA matches it firmly.

v_gene	j_gene	d_gene	CDR3aa
TRBV28	TRBJ2-7	.	ASSLVGGLTYEQY
TRBV29-1	TRBJ1-6	TRBD1	SDPGQSSYNSPLH
TRBV28	TRBJ1-4	TRBD1	ASSLDRGREKLF
TRBV11-3	TRBJ1-6	.	ASSFMNNSPLH
TRBV10-2	TRBJ2-1	TRBD2	ASSPPTSGRDGEQF
TRBV5-1	TRBJ1-1	TRBD1	ASSAGQGFTEAF
TRBV5-1	TRBJ2-2	.	ASSSTAGAAGTATGELF
TRBV28	TRBJ1-1	.	ASSPLGGGGGTEAF
TRBV6-5	TRBJ2-1	.	ASSLLQTTNEQF
TRBV5-1	TRBJ1-2	.	ASRYEGLYGYT
TRBV2	TRBJ2-7	.	ASSKDSHTSYEQY
TRBV5-6	TRBJ1-2	.	ASNLGSLGNYGYT